This is a list of T cell receptor beta chains from one sample in a study of T-cell reconstitution after alpha-beta-depleted transplantation in children. TCRdb redid the calling of the PCR reads with MiXCR, one entry per CDR3 protein. This table has 440,000 or so distinct CDR3 sequences, 43% appearing once. The specimen was PBMCs, collected before TCRalphabeta/CD19-depleted stem cell transplant. These receptor sequences come from a girl aged 2-10 years with aplastic anemia, due to receive a stem cell transplant. Each CDR3 is given with its conserved first and last residue. A D gene is named only where the DNA matches it firmly. Clone size is not always given. Where it is, it says once, few, many or a class for expanded clones.

. | 17 | TRBJ2-3 | TRBV28 | TRBD2 | TGTGCCAGCAAACAAATTGGACTAGCGGACCGCACAGATACGCAGTATTTT | CASKQIGLADRTDTQYF
. | 15 | TRBJ2-3 | TRBV5-1 | . | TGCGCCAGCAGCTCCACGGGACCGTCCACAGATACGCAGTATTTT | CASSSTGPSTDTQYF
many | 16 | TRBJ1-4 | TRBV5-6 | TRBD1 | TGTGCCAGCAGTTTCGGTACCGGGACAGCCAATGAAAAACTGTTTTTT | CASSFGTGTANEKLFF
many | 17 | TRBJ2-7 | TRBV4-1 | TRBD2 | TGCGCCAGCAGCCAAGATCTTAGCGGGAGACCCGCCTACGAGCAGTACTTC | CASSQDLSGRPAYEQYF
few | 13 | TRBJ2-7 | TRBV15 | TRBD1 | TGTGCCACCAGCAGAGACCGGGACAGGGGATACGTCTTC | CATSRDRDRGYVF
. | 14 | TRBJ2-5 | TRBV6-1 | TRBD1 | TGTGCCAGCATTCCCGGACAGGGTCAAGAGACCCAGTACTTC | CASIPGQGQETQYF
few | 13 | TRBJ1-2 | TRBV29-1 | . | TGCAGCGTTGGTAGAGGTCCTAGCTATGGCTACACCTTC | CSVGRGPSYGYTF
. | 15 | TRBJ2-1 | TRBV28 | TRBD2 | TGTGCCAGCAGTTTATCACTAGCGGATGGGGATGAGCAGTTCTTC | CASSLSLADGDEQFF
once | 13 | TRBJ1-1 | TRBV20-1 | . | TGCAGTGCTAGAGCCTTTTGGGGAACTGAAGCTTTCTTT | CSARAFWGTEAFF
. | 16 | TRBJ2-5 | TRBV6-1 | . | TGTGCCAGCAGAAGAACACTAGGACCCTCTCAAGAGACCCAGTACTTC | CASRRTLGPSQETQYF
many | 13 | TRBJ2-6 | TRBV6-2/TRBV6-3 | . | TGTGCCAGCAGTGTAACTGGGGCCAACGTCCTGACTTTC | CASSVTGANVLTF
. | 17 | TRBJ2-1 | TRBV25-1 | TRBD1 | TGTGCCAGCAGTCAAACCAAGGGGGACAGGGAAAGGTATGAGCAGTTCTTC | CASSQTKGDRERYEQFF
few | 13 | TRBJ2-5 | TRBV28 | TRBD2 | TGTGCCAGCAGAATAAGCGGGGAAGAGACCCAGTACTTC | CASRISGEETQYF
. | 15 | TRBJ2-1 | TRBV10-3 | . | TGTGCCATCAGTGATGTCGTGACCGGGGGAGATGAGCAGTTCTTC | CAISDVVTGGDEQFF
. | 15 | TRBJ1-1 | TRBV10-1 | TRBD1 | TGCGCCAGCAGTGAGCAGACAGGGGTGAACACTGAAGCTTTCTTT | CASSEQTGVNTEAFF
. | 15 | TRBJ2-5 | TRBV11-2 | TRBD1 | TGTGCCAGCAGCTTCTCGACAGGGCGGCAGGAGACCCAGTACTTC | CASSFSTGRQETQYF
once | 15 | TRBJ2-1 | TRBV20-1 | TRBD2 | TGCAGTGCTACCCCGCTAGCGGGGGCCTACAATGAGCAGTTCTTC | CSATPLAGAYNEQFF
many | 20 | TRBJ2-1 | TRBV9 | TRBD2 | TGTGCCAGCAGCGTAGAGATGGGGAGGTCGGCTAGCGGGTTCTACAATGAGCAGTTCTTC | CASSVEMGRSASGFYNEQFF
many | 17 | TRBJ1-3 | TRBV5-1 | . | TGCGCCGGCCCTCGGCCCGAAGGCGCGGGCTCTGGAAACACCATATATTTT | CAGPRPEGAGSGNTIYF
many | 14 | TRBJ2-7 | TRBV27 | TRBD2 | TGTGCCAGCAGTTTATCCTCGGGAGGGCCAGAGCAGTACTTC | CASSLSSGGPEQYF
. | 18 | TRBJ2-1 | TRBV7-6 | TRBD1 | TGTGCCAGCAGCTTAGGGACAGGGGCCTTCAGCTCCTACAATGAGCAGTTCTTC | CASSLGTGAFSSYNEQFF
many | 14 | TRBJ2-7 | TRBV9 | TRBD1 | TGTGCCAGCAGCTCAGACAGGGGGGGCGGCGAGCAGTACTTC | CASSSDRGGGEQYF
. | 16 | TRBJ2-5 | TRBV5-1 | TRBD1 | TGCGCCAGCAGCTTGGCCCACGGGACAGGGAGTGAGACCCAGTACTTC | CASSLAHGTGSETQYF
many | 18 | TRBJ1-2 | TRBV4-1 | . | TGCGCCAGCAGCCCCCTAGGGAGGGGAAGAGAGGATCACTATGGCTACACCTTC | CASSPLGRGREDHYGYTF
once | 16 | TRBJ2-3 | TRBV7-8 | . | TGTGCCAGCAGCTTAGCGATCGACACTAGCACAGATACGCAGTATTTT | CASSLAIDTSTDTQYF
. | 13 | TRBJ2-3 | TRBV5-4 | . | TGTGCCAGCAGCAAGGACTCGTCCGATACGCAGTATTTT | CASSKDSSDTQYF
once | 15 | TRBJ2-7 | TRBV5-1 | . | TGCGCCAGCAGCAAGGCAGGGACCCTCTCCTACGAGCAGTACTTC | CASSKAGTLSYEQYF
many | 11 | TRBJ2-1 | TRBV20-1 | TRBD1 | TGCAGTGCTAGGGGACAGGGAGAGCAGTTCTTC | CSARGQGEQFF
. | 13 | TRBJ1-5 | TRBV12-3/TRBV12-4 | TRBD1 | TGTGCCAGCAGTTTGACAGGGGCCCAGCCCCAGCATTTT | CASSLTGAQPQHF
. | 13 | TRBJ2-7 | TRBV20-1 | . | TGCAGTGCTAGAGATCTTACGGTGCGGGAGCAGTACTTC | CSARDLTVREQYF
. | 14 | TRBJ2-1 | TRBV20-1 | TRBD2 | TGCAGTGCTAGAGTAGAGACTAGCGGAAATGAGCAGTTCTTC | CSARVETSGNEQFF
. | 19 | TRBJ1-2 | TRBV6-5 | . | TGTGCCAGCAGTTACTCGAGAGACAGCGCCTACTTTCTAGGCTATGGCTACACCTTC | CASSYSRDSAYFLGYGYTF
once | 13 | TRBJ2-7 | TRBV20-1 | . | TGCAGTGCAACCTGGGATACTGACTACGAGCAGTACTTC | CSATWDTDYEQYF
many | 14 | TRBJ2-6 | TRBV7-9 | . | TGTGCCAGCGTGTTCAGCTCTGGGGCCAACGTCCTGACTTTC | CASVFSSGANVLTF
many | 17 | TRBJ2-7 | TRBV9 | TRBD2 | TGTGCCAGCAGCCCTCCCGGGACTAGCGGGAGGTCCTCCGAGCAGTACTTC | CASSPPGTSGRSSEQYF
many | 16 | TRBJ1-2 | TRBV7-9 | . | TGTGCCAGCAGCGGAGGCGGGACACCGGGTGGATATGGCTACACCTTC | CASSGGGTPGGYGYTF
. | 11 | TRBJ1-1 | TRBV7-2 | . | TGTGCCAGCAGCCAACCGACAGAAGCTTTCTTT | CASSQPTEAFF
. | 16 | TRBJ1-2 | TRBV4-2 | . | TGTGCCAGCAGCCAGGATACAGCCGAAACTAACTATGGCTACACCTTC | CASSQDTAETNYGYTF
few | 16 | TRBJ2-2 | TRBV20-1 | TRBD2 | TGCAGTGCTAGAAAAGGAAGCGGGGGGGCAGGCGGGGAGCTGTTTTTT | CSARKGSGGAGGELFF
many | 15 | TRBJ2-3 | TRBV7-2 | . | TGTGCCAGCAGCTTAGAATACTTGAGCACAGATACGCAGTATTTT | CASSLEYLSTDTQYF
few | 11 | TRBJ2-7 | TRBV29-1 | . | TGCAGCGTACTAGAAGACTACGAGCAGTACTTC | CSVLEDYEQYF
. | 16 | TRBJ2-1 | TRBV11-2 | TRBD2 | TGTGCCAGCAGCTTAGATCTAGCGGGGGGTTTGAATGAGCAGTTCTTC | CASSLDLAGGLNEQFF
. | 15 | TRBJ2-6 | TRBV3-1 | . | TGTGCCAGCAGCCAAACCGGGAGAGGGGCCAACGTCCTGACTTTC | CASSQTGRGANVLTF
once | 14 | TRBJ2-1 | TRBV20-1 | . | TGCAGTGCTAGATGGCCGGGACTTCTTATGGAGCAGTTCTTC | CSARWPGLLMEQFF
few | 15 | TRBJ2-5 | TRBV29-1 | . | TGCAGCGTTGAAGTATCGGACCCCCATACGGAGACCCAGTACTTC | CSVEVSDPHTETQYF
. | 15 | TRBJ2-5 | TRBV7-8 | TRBD1 | TGTGCCAGCAGCCTCGGACAGGGGGCTAAGGAGACCCAGTACTTC | CASSLGQGAKETQYF
few | 13 | TRBJ2-5 | TRBV20-1 | . | TGCAGTGCTAGAGATCCTATTCTGAAGACCCAGTACTTC | CSARDPILKTQYF
many | 13 | TRBJ2-2 | TRBV29-1 | . | TGCAGCGTTGACGGAGTTAACACCGGGGAGCTGTTTTTT | CSVDGVNTGELFF
. | 12 | TRBJ2-3 | TRBV29-1 | . | TGCAGCGTCCGCCTTAGCACAGATACGCAGTATTTT | CSVRLSTDTQYF